A single T cell receptor (beta chain) is shown here with its context. A library of TCRbeta sequences, prepared with unique molecular identifiers, was generated. TCRdb fed the PCR reads into MiXCR, producing one record per CDR3 protein. The profile shows about 870,000 distinct CDR3 sequences, approximately 15% of them singletons. The trim removed 5 bases at V and 4 bases at J, leaving 11 bases unmatched. CDR1 and CDR2 from the germline V gene are SGHAT and FQDESV (reference sequence). The CDR3 runs to 16 residues. The sample originates from a study of T-cell reconstitution after alpha-beta-depleted transplantation in children.

The clonotype originates from a male patient younger than 18 who had a stem cell transplant for acute lymphoblastic leukemia, so the T cells may come from the graft donor. Sequencing used PBMCs, mostly from graft donor cells, obtained 360 days after TCRalphabeta/CD19-depleted stem cell transplant. This chain joins TRBV11-1 and TRBJ2-5, with 9 bases lining up with TRBD2. The CDR3 sequence: CASSPTPGLARETQYF. CDR3 sequence (DNA): TGTGCCAGCAGCCCGACACCGGGACTAGCTCGAGAGACCCAGTACTTC.